These 4 T cell receptor beta chains were all obtained from the same sample, sequenced in a study of tumor-infiltrating lymphocytes in localized non-small cell lung cancer. The table came from immunoSEQ multiplex PCR; TCRdb's copy has only in-frame clones and leaves some out. The data hold 9,000 or so clones, with 70% to 85% observed a single time. Sequencing input: uninvolved lung tissue not adjacent to the tumor. These receptors were collected from a human donor with non-small cell lung cancer.

The chain couples TRBV28 to TRBJ2-7; 14 bases fit TRBD2. The CDR3 loop spans 17 amino acids. Germline V gene sequence: CDR1 MDHEN, CDR2 SYDVKM. Trimming cost V 4 bases and J 4 bases; bases outside gene matches: 9. The CDR3 DNA follows: TGTGCCAGCAGTTCGACTAGCGGGAGGGTCGCGTCTTACGAGCAGTACTTC. Protein sequence: CASSSTSGRVASYEQYF. Full variable domain (missing parts from reference TRBV28 and TRBJ2-7): DVKVTQSSRYLVKRTGEKVFLECVQDMDHENMFWYRQDPGLGLRLIYFSYDVKMKEKGDIPEGYSVSREKKERFSLILESASTNQTSMYLCASSSTSGRVASYEQYFGPGTRLTVT.

V gene TRBV6-5 combines with J gene TRBJ2-7, with D perhaps being TRBD1 or TRBD2 (6 bases each). Trimming pared 4 bases from V and 13 bases from J, leaving 17 bases between. This CDR3 region has 12 residues. CDR1 and CDR2 (germline): MNHEY, SVGAGI. As DNA, the CDR3 is TGTGCCAGCAGTTTTCCTAGGGGGACTCCTTACTTC. It yields the protein CASSFPRGTPYF.

This sequence joins TRBV28 and TRBJ1-1; D is undetermined. V was shortened by 1 base and J by 4 bases, with 13 bases between the two germline ends. Germline V gene sequence: CDR1 MDHEN, CDR2 SYDVKM. The CDR3 spans 15 residues. The CDR3 DNA is TGTGCCAGCAGTTTATCAGTTTCGGCGCGCACTGAAGCTTTCTTT. It specifies CASSLSVSARTEAFF.

The rearrangement links TRBV7-9 to TRBJ2-6; D uncertain. Trimming cost V 1 base and J 2 bases, with 6 bases left between them. CDR3 length: 15 residues. Per germline, CDR1 SEHNR and CDR2 FQNEAQ (reference sequence). This CDR3 is CASSLDIPGANVLTF. Here the CDR3 DNA reads TGTGCCAGCAGCTTAGATATACCTGGGGCCAACGTCCTGACTTTC.